This TCR beta chain was profiled in a study of post-analysis software for immune sequencing data. The TCR beta cDNA libraries carried unique molecular identifiers. Input amounts of about 0.95 to 11 million T cells were used. These gave about 500,000 cDNA molecules, so each molecule approximated one T cell. One entry per CDR3 protein results from TCRdb running MiXCR on the PCR reads. The sample contains hundreds of thousands of distinct CDR3 sequences, approximately 60% of which appear only once. Regarding this clonotype: The antigen is undetermined.

Study observations and caveats: Controls' normalized Chao1 diversity significantly exceeded that of multiple sclerosis patients. With TRBV5-6, TRBV5-1 and TRBV20-1 included, five TRBV segments were more frequent in patients than in controls.

Germline loops: CDR1 MNHEY, CDR2 SVGEGT. The CDR3 totals 16 residues. V shed 2 bases and J 5 bases; nucleotides not matched to a gene: 11. Sequencing was carried out using blood. This clonotype originated in a girl under 10 years old with multiple sclerosis. The V gene is TRBV6-2 or TRBV6-3, the J gene TRBJ2-5, with TRBD2 matching 7 bases. DNA for the CDR3: TGTGCCAGCAGTTACGTAGAAGGTCAGGGAGGGGAGACCCAGTACTTC. Translated, it gives CASSYVEGQGGETQYF.